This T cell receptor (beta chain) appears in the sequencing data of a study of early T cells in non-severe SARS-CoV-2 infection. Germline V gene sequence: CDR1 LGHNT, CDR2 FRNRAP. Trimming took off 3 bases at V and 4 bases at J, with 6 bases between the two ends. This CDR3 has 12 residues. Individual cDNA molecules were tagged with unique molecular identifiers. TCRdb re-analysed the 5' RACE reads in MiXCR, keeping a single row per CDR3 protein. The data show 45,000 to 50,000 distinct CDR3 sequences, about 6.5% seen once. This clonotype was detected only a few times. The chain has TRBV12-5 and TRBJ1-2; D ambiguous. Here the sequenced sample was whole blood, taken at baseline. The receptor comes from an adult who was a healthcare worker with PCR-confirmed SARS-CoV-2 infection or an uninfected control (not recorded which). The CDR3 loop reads CASGLYPYGYTF. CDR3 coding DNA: TGTGCTAGTGGTTTATATCCCTATGGCTACACCTTC.